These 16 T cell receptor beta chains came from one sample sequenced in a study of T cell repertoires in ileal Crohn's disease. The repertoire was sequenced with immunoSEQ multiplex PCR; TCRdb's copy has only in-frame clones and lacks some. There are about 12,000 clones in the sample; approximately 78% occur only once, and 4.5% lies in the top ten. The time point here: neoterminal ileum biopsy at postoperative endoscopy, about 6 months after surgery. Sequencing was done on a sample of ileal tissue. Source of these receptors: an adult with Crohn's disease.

CDR3 coding DNA: TGTGCCAGCAGCGCAAAAAATGAGCAGTTCTTC. Translated: CASSAKNEQFF. The rearrangement joins TRBV9 to TRBJ2-1, with no clear D. V was clipped by 3 bases and J by 7 bases, with 5 bases between them. The length of the CDR3 is 11 residues. The V gene's germline CDR1 is SGDLS and CDR2 YYNGEE.

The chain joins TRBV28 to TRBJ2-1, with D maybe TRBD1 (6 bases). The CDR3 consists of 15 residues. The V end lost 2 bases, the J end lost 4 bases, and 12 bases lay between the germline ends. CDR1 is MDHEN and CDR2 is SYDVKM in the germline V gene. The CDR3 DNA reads TGTGCCAGCAGTTTAGTGGGGGCCGGTTACAATGAGCAGTTCTTC. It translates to CASSLVGAGYNEQFF.

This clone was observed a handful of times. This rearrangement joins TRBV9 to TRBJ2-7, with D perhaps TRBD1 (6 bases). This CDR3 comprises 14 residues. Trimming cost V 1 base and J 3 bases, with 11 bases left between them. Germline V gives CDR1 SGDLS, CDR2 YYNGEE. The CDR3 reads CASSVTAGDYEQYF. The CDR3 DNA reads TGTGCCAGCAGCGTAACGGCAGGGGACTACGAGCAGTACTTC. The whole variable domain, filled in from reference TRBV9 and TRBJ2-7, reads DSGVTQTPKHLITATGQRVTLRCSPRSGDLSVYWYQQSLDQGLQFLIQYYNGEERAKGNILERFSAQQFPDLHSELNLSSLELGDSALYFCASSVTAGDYEQYFGPGTRLTVT.

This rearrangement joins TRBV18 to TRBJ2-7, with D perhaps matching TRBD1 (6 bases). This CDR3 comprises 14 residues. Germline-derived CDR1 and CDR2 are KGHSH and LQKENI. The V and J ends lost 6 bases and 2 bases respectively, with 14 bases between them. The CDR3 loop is CASSRGMRAYEQYF. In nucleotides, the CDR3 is TGTGCCAGCTCCAGGGGCATGAGAGCCTACGAGCAGTACTTC. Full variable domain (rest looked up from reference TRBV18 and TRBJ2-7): NAGVMQNPRHLVRRRGQEARLRCSPMKGHSHVYWYRQLPEEGLKFMVYLQKENIIDESGMPKERFSAEFPKEGPSILRIQQVVRGDSAAYFCASSRGMRAYEQYFGPGTRLTVT.

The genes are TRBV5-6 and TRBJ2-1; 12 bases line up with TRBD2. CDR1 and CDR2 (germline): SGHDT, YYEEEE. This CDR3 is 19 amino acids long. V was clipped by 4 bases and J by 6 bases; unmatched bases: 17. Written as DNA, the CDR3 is TGTGCCAGCAGCGTGGACAGGGGAGGGCTAGCGGGAGGGACCAATGAGCAGTTCTTC. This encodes CASSVDRGGLAGGTNEQFF.

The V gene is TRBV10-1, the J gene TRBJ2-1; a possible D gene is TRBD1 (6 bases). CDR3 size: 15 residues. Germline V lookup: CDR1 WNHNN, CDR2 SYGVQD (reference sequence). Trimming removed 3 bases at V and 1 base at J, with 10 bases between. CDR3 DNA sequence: TGCGCCAGCAGTGAAGGGACACTATCCTACAATGAGCAGTTCTTC. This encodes CASSEGTLSYNEQFF.

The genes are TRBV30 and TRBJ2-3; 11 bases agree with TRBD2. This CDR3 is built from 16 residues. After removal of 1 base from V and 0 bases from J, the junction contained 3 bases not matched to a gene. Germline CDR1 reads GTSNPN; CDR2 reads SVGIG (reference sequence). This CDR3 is CAWSDGLAGSTDTQYF. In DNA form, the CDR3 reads TGTGCCTGGAGTGATGGACTAGCGGGTAGCACAGATACGCAGTATTTT.

The CDR3 is CAWIRRGGEQFF. The CDR3, as DNA: TGTGCCTGGATCCGAAGGGGAGGAGAGCAGTTCTTC. The chain recombines TRBV30 with TRBJ2-1, with D tentatively TRBD2 (6 bases). V was clipped by 4 bases and J by 10 bases, with 14 bases between them. The length of the CDR3 is 12 residues. Germline V CDR1 and CDR2: GTSNPN, SVGIG (reference sequence).

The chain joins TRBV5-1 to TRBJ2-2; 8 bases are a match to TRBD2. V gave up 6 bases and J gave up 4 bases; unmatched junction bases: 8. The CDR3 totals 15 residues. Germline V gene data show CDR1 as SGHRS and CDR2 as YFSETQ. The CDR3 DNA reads TGCGCCAGCACCGCTACTAGCGGCCTCACCGGGGAGCTGTTTTTT. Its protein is CASTATSGLTGELFF. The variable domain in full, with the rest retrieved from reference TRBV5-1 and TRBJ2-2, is KAGVTQTPRYLIKTRGQQVTLSCSPISGHRSVSWYQQTPGQGLQFLFEYFSETQRNKGNFPGRFSGRQFSNSRSEMNVSTLELGDSALYLCASTATSGLTGELFFGEGSRLTVL.

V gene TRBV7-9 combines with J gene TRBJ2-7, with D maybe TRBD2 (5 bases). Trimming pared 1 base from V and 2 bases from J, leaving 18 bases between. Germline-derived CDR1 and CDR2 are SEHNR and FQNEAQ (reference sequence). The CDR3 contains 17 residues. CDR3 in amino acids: CASSLVMSTNGTYEQYF. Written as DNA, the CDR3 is TGTGCCAGCAGCTTAGTGATGAGCACCAACGGGACCTACGAGCAGTACTTC. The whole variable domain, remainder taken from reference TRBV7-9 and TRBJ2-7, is DTGVSQNPRHKITKRGQNVTFRCDPISEHNRLYWYRQTLGQGPEFLTYFQNEAQLEKSRLLSDRFSAERPKGSFSTLEIQRTEQGDSAMYLCASSLVMSTNGTYEQYFGPGTRLTVT.

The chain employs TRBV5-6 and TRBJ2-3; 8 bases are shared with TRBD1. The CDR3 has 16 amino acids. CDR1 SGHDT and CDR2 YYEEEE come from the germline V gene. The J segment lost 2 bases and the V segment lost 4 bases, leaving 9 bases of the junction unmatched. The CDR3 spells CASSRQGSVFTDTQYF. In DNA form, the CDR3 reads TGTGCCAGCAGCAGACAGGGGTCCGTTTTCACAGATACGCAGTATTTT.

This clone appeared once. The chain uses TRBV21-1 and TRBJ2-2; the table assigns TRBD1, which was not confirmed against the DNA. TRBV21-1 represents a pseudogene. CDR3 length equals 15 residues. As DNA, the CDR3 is TGTGCCAGCAGCACCGGACAGGCCAACACCGGGGAGCTGTTTTTT. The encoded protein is CASSTGQANTGELFF.

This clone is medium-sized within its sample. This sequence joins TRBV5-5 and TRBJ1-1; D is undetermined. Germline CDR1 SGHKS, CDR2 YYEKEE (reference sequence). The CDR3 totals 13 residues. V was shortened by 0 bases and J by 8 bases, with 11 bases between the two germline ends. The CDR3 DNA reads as TGTGCCAGCAGCTTGGCCTGGTGGGAGGAAGCTTTCTTT. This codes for CASSLAWWEEAFF.

The CDR3 region has the DNA TGTGCCAGCAGTGATACAGGGGGGGGCACAGATACGCAGTATTTT. Encoded protein: CASSDTGGGTDTQYF. The chain has TRBV6-4 and TRBJ2-3, with D possibly TRBD1 on 8 matching bases. There are 15 residues in the CDR3. The germline gives CDR1 MRHNA, CDR2 SNTAGT. Trimming removed 3 bases at V and 1 base at J, with 11 bases between.

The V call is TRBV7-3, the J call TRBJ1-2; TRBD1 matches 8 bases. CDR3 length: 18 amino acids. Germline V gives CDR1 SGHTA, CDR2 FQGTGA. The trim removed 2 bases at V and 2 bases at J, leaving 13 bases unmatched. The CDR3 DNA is TGTGCCAGCAGCTTATTCAGGGGGCGACTTAGGACGAACTATGGCTACACCTTC. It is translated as CASSLFRGRLRTNYGYTF.

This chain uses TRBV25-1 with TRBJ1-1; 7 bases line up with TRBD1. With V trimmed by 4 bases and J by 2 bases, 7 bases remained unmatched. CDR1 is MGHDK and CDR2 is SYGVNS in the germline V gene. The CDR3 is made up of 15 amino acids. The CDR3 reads CASSVQTGLNTEAFF. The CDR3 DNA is TGTGCCAGCAGTGTACAGACAGGGCTTAACACTGAAGCTTTCTTT.